The T cell receptor (beta chain) under discussion was sequenced for a study of neurological immune-mediated disorders. Findings and limits, study-wide: HTLV-1-associated myelopathy had the most TCR clonal expansion, and multiple sclerosis had the least, less than healthy controls. None of the CDR3 amino acid sequences in expanded clones turned up in more than one subject, which points to private repertoires in all groups.

V was cut by 3 bases and J by 13 bases, with 12 bases left in between. This CDR3 spans 12 amino acids. TCRdb itself ran the 5' RACE reads through MiXCR, one entry per CDR3 protein. This sample has about 36,000 distinct CDR3 sequences; around 10% occur once, and the top ten carry approximately 6.9%. This clonotype appeared many times. Antigen unknown. Sequenced: PBMCs. The chain carries TRBV12-3 or TRBV12-4 and TRBJ2-2; no firm D call. The receptor comes from a woman in her twenties or thirties with HTLV-1-associated myelopathy (HAM/TSP). The CDR3: CASSFGILGLFF. The CDR3 region has the DNA TGTGCCAGCAGTTTTGGTATCCTAGGGCTGTTTTTT.